The 25 T cell receptor beta chains below come from one sample, sequenced in a study of OX40 agonist ivuxolimab in advanced cancers. Sequenced by immunoSEQ multiplex PCR; TCRdb stores in-frame clones only, minus some. The data show approximately 31,000 clones, approximately 89% seen once. The sequences come from CD4+ or CD8+ T cells sorted from blood, collected in a trial of the OX40 agonist ivuxolimab. Receptors were obtained from an adult with an advanced solid tumor such as melanoma, head and neck, liver or kidney cancer.

This sequence joins TRBV6-1 and TRBJ2-5, with D uncertain. The CDR3 consists of 15 residues. CDR1 and CDR2 from the germline V gene are MNHNS and SASEGT. Between the trimmed V and J ends, which lost 2 bases and 0 bases, there was a span of 10 bases. The CDR3 loop reads CASSELLGNQETQYF. DNA of the CDR3: TGTGCCAGCAGTGAACTACTGGGGAACCAAGAGACCCAGTACTTC.

The rearrangement joins TRBV5-1 to TRBJ2-2; no reliable D call. The CDR3 is 13 amino acids. V gave up 5 bases and J gave up 4 bases, with 9 bases separating them. In germline, CDR1 is SGHRS, CDR2 YFSETQ. CDR3 coding DNA: TGCGCCAGCAGTCTGGTCTCCACCGGGGAGCTGTTTTTT. It specifies CASSLVSTGELFF.

The chain couples TRBV5-4 to TRBJ2-2; D uncertain. Trimming took off 3 bases at V and 1 base at J, with 7 bases between the two ends. The germline CDR1 and CDR2 sequences are SGHNT and YYREEE (reference sequence). The CDR3 sequence is 14 residues long. In nucleotides, the CDR3 is TGTGCCAGCAGCTCTAACTTGAACACCGGGGAGCTGTTTTTT. This translates into CASSSNLNTGELFF.

The chain has TRBV30 and TRBJ2-1; TRBD2 is a possible D gene (5 bases). The CDR3 is 13 amino acids. The germline V gene encodes CDR1 GTSNPN and CDR2 SVGIG (reference sequence). With 3 bases removed from V and 3 bases from J, the gap between germline ends came to 9 bases. CDR3 DNA: TGTGCCTGGAGCCCCAGCGGCTACAATGAGCAGTTCTTC. This translates into CAWSPSGYNEQFF.

This clone was detected only once. The gene calls are TRBV18 and TRBJ2-7, with D perhaps given as TRBD1 or TRBD2 (6 bases each). Germline loops: CDR1 KGHSH, CDR2 LQKENI. This CDR3 has 13 residues. V was shortened by 3 bases and J by 3 bases, with 9 bases between the two germline ends. The CDR3 region is CASSPEGVYEQYF. The DNA of the CDR3 is TGTGCCAGCTCACCGGAGGGGGTCTACGAGCAGTACTTC.

This CDR3 is CATSNGTGGNEKLFF. The CDR3 DNA follows: TGTGCCACCAGCAACGGGACAGGGGGCAATGAAAAACTGTTTTTT. The chain joins TRBV15 to TRBJ1-4; 12 bases map to TRBD1. CDR1 is LNHNV, CDR2 YYDKDF, per germline (reference sequence). The CDR3 runs to 15 residues. V lost 4 bases and J lost 5; bases outside the gene matches: 2.

V gene TRBV23-1 combines with J gene TRBJ2-7; D is unresolved. TRBV23-1 is filed as an ORF, its function uncertain. This CDR3 region has 13 residues. Trimming removed 6 bases at V and 2 bases at J, with 11 bases between. The CDR3 loop reads CASSQIRAYEQYF. In DNA form, the CDR3 reads TGCGCCAGCAGCCAGATAAGGGCCTACGAGCAGTACTTC.

A remark on this clone: In the same sample, other DNA sequences code for this CDR3. As DNA, the CDR3 is TGTGCCAGCAGCTTAGGTCGGGATTACGAGCAGTACTTC. It encodes CASSLGRDYEQYF. The V and J genes are TRBV7-2 and TRBJ2-7, with D tentatively TRBD2 (5 bases). Germline V CDR1 and CDR2: SGHTA, FQGNSA. This CDR3 has 13 residues. Trimming removed 1 base at V and 4 bases at J, with 8 bases between.

V and J are TRBV11-2 and TRBJ2-3; 7 bases map to TRBD2. The junction had 7 bases not matched to a gene; V was cut back by 5 bases and J by 11 bases. This CDR3 has 12 residues. CDR1 SGHAT and CDR2 FQNNGV come from the germline V gene. CDR3 sequence: CASSAGVAGQYF. CDR3 DNA: TGTGCCAGCAGCGCAGGAGTAGCGGGGCAGTATTTT.

The chain couples TRBV19 to TRBJ1-5; no reliable D call. V lost 0 bases to trimming and J lost 0 bases, with 15 bases between them. Germline V CDR1 and CDR2: LNHDA, SQIVND (reference sequence). CDR3 length: 18 amino acids. The CDR3 sequence: CASSIDPLGAYSNQPQHF. CDR3 in DNA: TGTGCCAGTAGTATAGATCCGTTAGGAGCTTATAGCAATCAGCCCCAGCATTTT.

This clone was picked up one time. The J gene is TRBJ2-7, the V gene TRBV11-1; TRBD1 might be the D (5 bases). Germline CDR1 reads SGHAT; CDR2 reads FQDESV (reference sequence). V was shortened by 1 base and J by 2 bases, with 6 bases between the two germline ends. The CDR3 extends over 13 amino acids. DNA of the CDR3: TGTGCCAGCAGCTTAGAGACAGCCTACGAGCAGTACTTC. This codes for CASSLETAYEQYF.

The CDR3 nucleotides read TGTGCCATCAGCCCAAGCGGGGGGGCCGTGGAGACCCAGTACTTC. It translates to CAISPSGGAVETQYF. V and J are TRBV10-3 and TRBJ2-5, with TRBD2 matching 10 bases. CDR1 and CDR2 from the germline V gene are ENHRY and SYGVKD. Losses at the gene ends were 6 bases for V and 5 bases for J; bases not matched to a gene: 9. This CDR3 region has 15 residues.

The chain carries TRBV5-1 and TRBJ2-7; 11 nucleotides align to TRBD2. J was trimmed by 7 bases and V by 3 bases; bases with no gene match: 15. The CDR3 runs to 17 residues. Germline lookup yields CDR1 SGHRS and CDR2 YFSETQ. The CDR3: CASSSVPAGTSGREQYF. The CDR3 bases are TGCGCCAGCAGCTCAGTCCCAGCCGGGACTAGCGGAAGAGAGCAGTACTTC. Together with reference TRBV5-1 and TRBJ2-7, the CDR3 gives the full variable domain: KAGVTQTPRYLIKTRGQQVTLSCSPISGHRSVSWYQQTPGQGLQFLFEYFSETQRNKGNFPGRFSGRQFSNSRSEMNVSTLELGDSALYLCASSSVPAGTSGREQYFGPGTRLTVT.

This clone was seen only once. This rearrangement joins TRBV5-1 to TRBJ1-3; D might be TRBD1 (5 bases). V dropped 1 base and J dropped 2 bases, with 7 bases sitting between them. The CDR3 spans 14 residues. From germline, CDR1 is SGHRS and CDR2 YFSETQ. CDR3 in DNA: TGCGCCAGCAGCTTGTCGGGGGCTGGAAACACCATATATTTT. It yields the protein CASSLSGAGNTIYF.

The chain combines TRBV29-1 with TRBJ2-1; possible D gene TRBD2, 6 bases. CDR1 is SQVTM, CDR2 ANQGSEA, per germline. The CDR3 covers 15 residues. Trimming stripped 4 bases from V and 6 bases from J, with 19 bases between. As DNA, the CDR3 is TGCAGCGTTGTCCTTAGGAGGGATGCTACCAATGAGCAGTTCTTC. This sequence encodes CSVVLRRDATNEQFF.

Concerning this clone itself: The germline gene is not matched at one end of the junction; a read error may be the cause. V usage is TRBV18 and J usage is TRBJ2-6; D tentatively fits TRBD1 or TRBD2 (5 bases each). CDR1 and CDR2 (germline): KGHSH, LQKENI. This CDR3 contains 15 residues. The CDR3 DNA is TGTGCCAGCTCCCCACAAGGGACCGGGGCCAACGTCCTGACTTTC. Translating gives CASSPQGTGANVLTF.

This chain joins TRBV9 and TRBJ2-1; D may be TRBD1 (5 bases). Trimming took off 1 base at V and 11 bases at J, with 16 bases between the two ends. Germline V gene sequence: CDR1 SGDLS, CDR2 YYNGEE. The CDR3 runs to 14 residues. Here the CDR3 DNA reads TGTGCCAGCAGCGTAAATGATGTTCCAGGGCAGCAGTTCTTC. It translates to CASSVNDVPGQQFF.

The chain carries TRBV7-9 and TRBJ2-5; TRBD2 matches 8 bases. V lost 4 bases to trimming and J lost 1 base; unmatched junction nucleotides: 5. This CDR3 region has 15 residues. Germline CDR1 reads SEHNR; CDR2 reads FQNEAQ (reference sequence). This CDR3 is CASSYRLAIQETQYF. The CDR3 region has the DNA TGTGCCAGCAGCTACAGACTAGCGATCCAAGAGACCCAGTACTTC.

This sequence joins TRBV19 and TRBJ1-5, with D possibly being TRBD1 (5 bases). CDR1 is LNHDA, CDR2 SQIVND, per germline (reference sequence). Trimming took off 3 bases at V and 6 bases at J, with 12 bases between the two ends. The CDR3 contains 14 residues. CDR3 residues: CASSISRDVQPQHF. The CDR3 DNA sequence: TGTGCCAGTAGTATCTCCAGGGATGTTCAGCCCCAGCATTTT.

The rearrangement uses TRBV18 and TRBJ1-2, with D hard to call. Germline loops: CDR1 KGHSH, CDR2 LQKENI. V was clipped by 5 bases and J by 4 bases, with 11 bases between them. CDR3 length equals 13 residues. The CDR3 region is CASSIGDIYGYTF. Here the CDR3 DNA reads TGTGCCAGCTCAATTGGGGATATCTATGGCTACACCTTC.

The DNA of the CDR3 is TGTGCCAGCTCTCGGTTCGACTTAAATCAGCCCCAGCATTTT. Protein product: CASSRFDLNQPQHF. The gene calls are TRBV18 and TRBJ1-5; D is ambiguous. V lost 6 bases and J lost 4, with 13 bases in between. There are 14 residues in the CDR3. CDR1 and CDR2 (germline): KGHSH, LQKENI. The variable domain in full, with the rest retrieved from reference TRBV18 and TRBJ1-5, is NAGVMQNPRHLVRRRGQEARLRCSPMKGHSHVYWYRQLPEEGLKFMVYLQKENIIDESGMPKERFSAEFPKEGPSILRIQQVVRGDSAAYFCASSRFDLNQPQHFGDGTRLSIL.

With regard to this clone: At one boundary the junction diverges from the germline segment, which might be a read error. The rearrangement joins TRBV6-1 to TRBJ2-1; 15 bases are shared with TRBD2. The CDR3 consists of 15 residues. CDR1 is MNHNS, CDR2 SASEGT, per germline. The CDR3 DNA is TGTGCCAGCAGTGAACATAGCGGGACTAGCGGGGGGATAGTCTTC. Protein sequence: CASSEHSGTSGGIVF.

The chain links TRBV19 to TRBJ2-5; 7 nucleotides align to TRBD1. The trim removed 6 bases at V and 2 bases at J, leaving 12 bases unmatched. Per the germline V gene, CDR1 is LNHDA and CDR2 is SQIVND (reference sequence). CDR3 length: 16 amino acids. CDR3 in DNA: TGTGCCAGTAGCTTAAAACTCGACAGGGTTCAAGAGACCCAGTACTTC. The encoded protein is CASSLKLDRVQETQYF.

Here the CDR3 DNA reads TGCAGCGTTGCCCGGACTAGCGGGGGTAGCTCCTACAATGAGCAGTTCTTC. Translating it yields CSVARTSGGSSYNEQFF. V and J are TRBV29-1 and TRBJ2-1; 13 nucleotides match TRBD2. Germline values: CDR1 SQVTM, CDR2 ANQGSEA. The CDR3 extends over 17 amino acids. After removal of 4 bases from V and 0 bases from J, the junction contained 6 bases not matched to a gene.

The chain carries TRBV7-2 and TRBJ1-1, with TRBD1 matching 7 bases. This CDR3 contains 17 residues. Germline CDR1 SGHTA, CDR2 FQGNSA. V lost 4 bases to trimming and J lost 4 bases; unmatched junction nucleotides: 15. This CDR3 reads CASSSPPGQWSATEAFF. CDR3 bases: TGTGCCAGCAGCTCCCCGCCGGGACAGTGGTCCGCCACTGAAGCTTTCTTT.